These 6 T cell receptor beta chains came from one sample sequenced in a study of T cell changes during pregnancy in multiple sclerosis. Here immunoSEQ multiplex PCR was the method, and the copy in TCRdb shows in-frame clones only, minus some. The top ten hold approximately 0.49% of the sample, which has roughly 40,000 clones, 90% seen once. The starting material was CD4+ T cells from peripheral blood mononuclear cells, obtained in the first trimester of pregnancy. Receptor source: a female donor in good health, enrolled as a control in a pregnancy study.

This chain links TRBV30 with TRBJ1-4; D is ambiguous. In germline, CDR1 is GTSNPN, CDR2 SVGIG (reference sequence). The CDR3 consists of 14 residues. This CDR3 is CASGGGLGNEKLFF. CDR3 DNA sequence: TGTGCTTCGGGCGGCGGGCTCGGTAATGAAAAACTGTTTTTT.

This chain connects TRBV4-2 to TRBJ2-3; tentatively, D is TRBD1 (5 bases). Germline V gene sequence: CDR1 LGHNA, CDR2 YNFKEQ. This CDR3 is built from 13 residues. The germline V and J ends were trimmed by 2 bases and 3 bases, with 6 bases remaining between them. The CDR3 region has the DNA TGTGCCAGCAGCCAAAGGGGAACAGATACGCAGTATTTT. Its translation is CASSQRGTDTQYF.

The rearrangement joins TRBV4-2 to TRBJ1-2; 7 bases are shared with TRBD1. The germline CDR1 and CDR2 sequences are LGHNA and YNFKEQ. Losses at the gene ends were 3 bases for V and 6 bases for J; bases not matched to a gene: 13. CDR3 length: 16 residues. The chain's CDR3 is CASSQGDREGRDGYTF. In DNA, the CDR3 is TGTGCCAGCAGCCAGGGAGACAGGGAAGGAAGAGATGGCTACACCTTC.

This clone was recorded once. This chain uses TRBV18 with TRBJ2-1; TRBD2 matches at 7 bases. The CDR3 sequence is 16 residues long. Germline V gene lookup returns CDR1 KGHSH and CDR2 LQKENI. V lost 2 bases to trimming and J lost 4 bases; unmatched junction nucleotides: 8. The CDR3 sequence is CASSPSGGGGYNEQFF. In DNA form, the CDR3 reads TGTGCCAGCTCACCATCTGGCGGGGGAGGATACAATGAGCAGTTCTTC.

This chain connects TRBV27 to TRBJ2-4; a weak D match, TRBD2 (5 bases). V was cut by 9 bases and J by 9 bases, with 15 bases left in between. There are 12 residues in the CDR3. Germline-derived CDR1 and CDR2 are MNHEY and SMNVEV (reference sequence). CDR3 sequence reads: CASTNRESIQYF. CDR3 nucleotides: TGTGCCAGTACAAACCGGGAAAGCATTCAGTACTTC.

The V gene is TRBV7-8, the J gene TRBJ2-5, with TRBD2 identical over 9 bases. J was trimmed by 6 bases and V by 1 base; bases with no gene match: 9. Germline CDR1 reads SGHVS; CDR2 reads FQNEAQ. The length of the CDR3 is 16 residues. CDR3 sequence reads: CASSLGGAGGPQTQYF. The CDR3 DNA follows: TGTGCCAGCAGCTTAGGGGGTGCGGGGGGGCCTCAGACCCAGTACTTC.